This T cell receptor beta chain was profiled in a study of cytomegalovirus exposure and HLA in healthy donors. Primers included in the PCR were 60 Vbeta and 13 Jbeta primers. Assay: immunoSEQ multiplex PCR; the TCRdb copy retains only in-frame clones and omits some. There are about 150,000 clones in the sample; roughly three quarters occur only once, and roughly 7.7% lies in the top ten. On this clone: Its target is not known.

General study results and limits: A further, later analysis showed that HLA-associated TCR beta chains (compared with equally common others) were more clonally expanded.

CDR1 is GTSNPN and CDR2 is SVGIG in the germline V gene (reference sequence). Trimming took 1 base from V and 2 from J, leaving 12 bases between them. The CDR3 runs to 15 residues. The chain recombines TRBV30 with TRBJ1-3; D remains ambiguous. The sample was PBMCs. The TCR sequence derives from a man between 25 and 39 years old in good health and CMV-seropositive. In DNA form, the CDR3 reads TGTGCCTGGAGTGCCTTTGAGGGTCCTGGAAACACCATATATTTT. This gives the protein CAWSAFEGPGNTIYF.